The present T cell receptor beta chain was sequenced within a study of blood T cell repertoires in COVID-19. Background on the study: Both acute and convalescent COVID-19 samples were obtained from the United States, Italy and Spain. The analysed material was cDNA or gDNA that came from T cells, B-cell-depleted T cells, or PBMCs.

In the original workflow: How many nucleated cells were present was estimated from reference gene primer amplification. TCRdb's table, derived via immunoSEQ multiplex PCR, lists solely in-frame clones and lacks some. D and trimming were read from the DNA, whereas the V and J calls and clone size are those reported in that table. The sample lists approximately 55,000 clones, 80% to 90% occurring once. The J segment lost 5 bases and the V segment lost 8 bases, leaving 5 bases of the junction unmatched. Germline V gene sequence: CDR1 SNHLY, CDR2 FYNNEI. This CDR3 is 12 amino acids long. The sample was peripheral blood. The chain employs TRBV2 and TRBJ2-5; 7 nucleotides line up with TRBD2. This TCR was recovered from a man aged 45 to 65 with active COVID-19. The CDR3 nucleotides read TGTGCCAGCCTTTTGGGGGGGGAGACCCAGTACTTC. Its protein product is CASLLGGETQYF. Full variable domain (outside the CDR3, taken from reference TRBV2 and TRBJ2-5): EPEVTQTPSHQVTQMGQEVILRCVPISNHLYFYWYRQILGQKVEFLVSFYNNEISEKSEIFDDQFSVERPDGSNFTLKIRSTKLEDSAMYFCASLLGGETQYFGPGTRLLVL.